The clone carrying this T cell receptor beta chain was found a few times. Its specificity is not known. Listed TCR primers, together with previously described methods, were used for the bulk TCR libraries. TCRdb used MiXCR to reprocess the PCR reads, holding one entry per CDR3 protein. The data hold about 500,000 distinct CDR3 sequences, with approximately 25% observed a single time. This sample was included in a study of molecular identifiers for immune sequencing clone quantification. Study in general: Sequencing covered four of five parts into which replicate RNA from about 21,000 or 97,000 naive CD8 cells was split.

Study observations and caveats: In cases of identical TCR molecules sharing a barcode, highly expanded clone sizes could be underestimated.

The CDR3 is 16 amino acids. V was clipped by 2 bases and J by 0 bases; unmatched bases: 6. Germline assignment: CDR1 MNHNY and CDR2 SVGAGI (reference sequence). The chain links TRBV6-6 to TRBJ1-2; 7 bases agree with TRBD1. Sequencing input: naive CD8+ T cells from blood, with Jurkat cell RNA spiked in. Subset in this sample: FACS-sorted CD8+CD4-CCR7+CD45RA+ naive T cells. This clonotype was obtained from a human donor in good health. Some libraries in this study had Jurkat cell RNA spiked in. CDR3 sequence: CASSYRAGGANYGYTF. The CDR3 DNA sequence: TGTGCCAGCAGTTACAGGGCAGGGGGAGCTAACTATGGCTACACCTTC.